The rows below give T cell receptor beta chains drawn from one sample of a study of a mutant IDH1 vaccine in newly diagnosed glioma. Assay used: immunoSEQ multiplex PCR; TCRdb lists only in-frame clones, some missing. Of about 62,000 clones listed, about nine tenths are singletons. No antigens are known for them. The sample was PBMCs, taken from a glioma patient whose treatment included an IDH1 peptide vaccine. Source of these receptors: a man in his forties with glioma. CDR3s leave out the opening cysteine and the closing phenylalanine or tryptophan. Fields, in order: V gene, D gene, J gene, CDR3 protein. A D gene is named only where the DNA matches it firmly.

TRBV13	TRBD1	TRBJ1-4	ASSYGTGLNEKLF
TRBV7-8	TRBD2	TRBJ2-7	ASSLASGLAGEQY
TRBV6-1	-	TRBJ1-3	ANGDWRGNTIY
TRBV5-1	-	TRBJ1-2	ASSAGGGYT
TRBV15	TRBD2	TRBJ2-7	ATSKGTSGYEQY
TRBV27	TRBD2	TRBJ2-7	ASSSGLAGVHEQY
TRBV7-2	-	TRBJ2-7	ASSLGLLYSYEQY
TRBV28	TRBD2	TRBJ2-7	ASSLEGTSGYEQY
TRBV9	-	TRBJ2-7	ASSGDGTNSAKQY
TRBV5-4	-	TRBJ1-2	ASSSLMAGSYGYT
TRBV5-4	-	TRBJ1-1	ASSFTGGGTEAF
TRBV5-1	-	TRBJ2-3	ASSLLGTQY
TRBV5-1	TRBD2	TRBJ2-6	ASSLSLAGASGANVLT
TRBV6-1	-	TRBJ1-1	ASSRGGNTEAF
TRBV18	TRBD2	TRBJ2-1	ASSPRIHGVASGGLDNEQF
TRBV7-2	TRBD1	TRBJ2-2	ASSLWTGEAGELF
TRBV28	-	TRBJ1-2	ASSLAGPDHGYT
TRBV18	-	TRBJ1-5	ASSPEKSGNQPQH
TRBV18	-	TRBJ1-1	ASSAQGSPMNTEAF
TRBV5-1	-	TRBJ2-5	ASSSLGGRGQRETQY
TRBV5-6	-	TRBJ2-7	ASSLGAYEQY
TRBV6-1	-	TRBJ2-7	ASSQEGVQSYEQY
TRBV5-1	-	TRBJ1-3	ASSLEETAGNTIY
TRBV10-2	-	TRBJ1-5	ASTPQRYSNQPQH
TRBV27	-	TRBJ2-7	ASSVTGVGYEQY
TRBV18	-	TRBJ1-4	ASSGQGSEKLF
TRBV15	-	TRBJ2-3	ATSRDRPLTDTQY
TRBV5-6	-	TRBJ2-5	ASSLGGRETQY
TRBV4-2	-	TRBJ2-6	ASSQEVGANVLT
TRBV7-8	TRBD1	TRBJ1-5	ASSITGVGSNQPQH
TRBV27	TRBD1	TRBJ1-1	ASSFSPGGRTEAF
TRBV2	-	-	ASGPETGTLREQY
TRBV7-8	TRBD2	TRBJ2-2	ASSLELAGGPGELF
TRBV25-1	-	TRBJ1-5	ASSEFGPEQPQH
TRBV5-4	TRBD2	TRBJ2-3	ASSSLLRGGGADTQY
TRBV7-2	-	TRBJ1-4	ASRESATNEKLF
TRBV11-3	-	TRBJ1-1	ASSGGATDTEAF
TRBV2	-	TRBJ1-1	ASSGGRLRTEAF